This entry lists 22 T cell receptor beta chains sequenced from one sample in a study of Ad26.COV2.S vaccination and SARS-CoV-2 variants listed by TCRdb under 2021. To prepare the library, the immunoSEQ multiplex PCR assay was applied. TCRdb provides this immuneACCESS table in a form limited to in-frame rearrangements. Some clones are lacking; in checked studies, under half of them reflect an unresolved V gene, and why the rest are absent is not known. The sample data list some 460,000 clones, and nearly 90% of these were observed just once. The leading ten clones occupy roughly 1.7% of the sample. In the paper's terms, the treatment or condition label means: around 19 received Ad26.COV2.S at low or high dose, single or two shots; 5 received placebo; per-sample allocation not given. For vaccine and placebo recipients, repertoires were sequenced using samples collected on day 63 after the first injection.

The sequencing used peripheral blood, collected in a trial of Ad26.COV2.S vaccine versus placebo. The receptors were sampled from a person between 18 and 65 years old who received the Ad26.COV2.S COVID-19 vaccine or a placebo.

J is TRBJ2-2 and V is TRBV18, with unresolved D. The CDR3 has 16 residues. The V gene's germline CDR1 is KGHSH and CDR2 LQKENI. V shed 3 bases and J shed 0 bases, with 11 bases lying between them. CDR3 region: CASSPLDNTNTGELFF. The DNA for the CDR3 is TGTGCCAGCTCACCCTTAGACAACACGAACACCGGGGAGCTGTTTTTT.

To note about this clone: The same CDR3 also results from other DNA sequences found in this sample. This chain links TRBV9 with TRBJ2-1; possible D gene TRBD1, 7 bases. Trimming removed 4 bases at V and 0 bases at J, with 11 bases between. This CDR3 is 15 amino acids long. CDR1 is SGDLS and CDR2 is YYNGEE in the germline V gene. This CDR3 is CASSPGGSSYNEQFF. CDR3 nucleotides: TGTGCCAGCAGCCCAGGGGGGAGCTCCTACAATGAGCAGTTCTTC.

This chain uses TRBV7-9 with TRBJ2-3; TRBD1 matches at 7 bases. The CDR3 is 15 amino acids. The trim removed 3 bases at V and 3 bases at J, leaving 6 bases unmatched. The germline gives CDR1 SEHNR, CDR2 FQNEAQ (reference sequence). CDR3 amino acids: CASSLGQRRTDTQYF. The CDR3, as DNA: TGTGCCAGCAGCTTGGGACAGAGAAGGACAGATACGCAGTATTTT.

The V gene is TRBV6-2 or TRBV6-3, the J gene TRBJ1-5; unclear D gene. The CDR3 is 13 residues long. The ends were cut back, 5 bases at V and 7 bases at J, with 12 bases in the middle. Germline V gives CDR1 MNHEY, CDR2 SVGEGT. For the CDR3, the DNA is TGTGCCAGCAGTCCGTGGGCGAGACAGCCCCAGCATTTT. Protein: CASSPWARQPQHF.

The chain has TRBV2 and TRBJ1-2; 7 positions match TRBD1. V lost 7 bases to trimming and J lost 4 bases; unmatched junction nucleotides: 9. This CDR3 comprises 14 residues. The germline V gene encodes CDR1 SNHLY and CDR2 FYNNEI. CDR3 sequence (DNA): TGTGCCAGCACCAGAACAGGGGTTGGCTATGGCTACACCTTC. This encodes CASTRTGVGYGYTF.

This clone has a single count. The chain recombines TRBV7-2 with TRBJ2-5; D is perhaps TRBD2 (7 bases). CDR1 SGHTA and CDR2 FQGNSA come from the germline V gene. Trimming shortened V by 3 bases and J by 3 bases, and 11 bases separated the two germline ends. This CDR3 has 14 amino acids. The CDR3 sequence: CASSFGGREETQYF. In nucleotides, the CDR3 is TGTGCCAGCAGCTTCGGGGGGCGAGAAGAGACCCAGTACTTC.

This clone has more than one count but fewer than ten. The chain employs TRBV5-1 and TRBJ1-5; D remains ambiguous. Per germline, CDR1 SGHRS and CDR2 YFSETQ. V shed 0 bases and J shed 3 bases, with 10 bases lying between them. CDR3 length: 15 residues. The CDR3 reads CASSLAAGNNQPQHF. Here the CDR3 DNA reads TGCGCCAGCAGCTTGGCCGCTGGGAACAATCAGCCCCAGCATTTT.

This chain joins TRBV5-4 and TRBJ2-1; 7 nucleotides line up with TRBD2. V was pared by 0 bases and J by 6 bases, with 6 bases of the junction left unmatched. This CDR3 has 15 residues. CDR1 SGHNT and CDR2 YYREEE come from the germline V gene (reference sequence). CDR3 bases: TGTGCCAGCAGCTTGGTGGCTAGCGGAATCAATGAGCAGTTCTTC. Residues: CASSLVASGINEQFF.

The J gene is TRBJ2-2, the V gene TRBV5-1, with a possible D match to TRBD2 (6 bases). The CDR3 totals 17 residues. V dropped 4 bases and J dropped 6 bases, with 22 bases sitting between them. Looked up from germline, CDR1 is SGHRS and CDR2 is YFSETQ. The CDR3 DNA sequence: TGCGCCAGCAGCGGACTTTGGACTACCGGAAGGGCCGGGGAGCTGTTTTTT. Translated, it gives CASSGLWTTGRAGELFF.

The chain joins TRBV27 to TRBJ2-3; tentative D call: TRBD1 (5 bases). V was clipped by 6 bases and J by 4 bases, with 11 bases between them. This CDR3 has 13 amino acids. CDR1 MNHEY and CDR2 SMNVEV come from the germline V gene (reference sequence). CDR3 sequence reads: CASSPGLADTQYF. The CDR3, as DNA: TGTGCCAGCAGCCCAGGGTTAGCAGATACGCAGTATTTT.

The gene calls are TRBV13 and TRBJ2-3, with TRBD2 identical over 9 bases. V dropped 5 bases and J dropped 10; count of bases not matched to a gene: 13. Per germline, CDR1 PRHDT and CDR2 FYEKMQ (reference sequence). The CDR3 has 15 residues. CDR3 loop: CASSAPSSGRSAQYF. As DNA, the CDR3 is TGTGCCAGCAGCGCACCGTCCAGCGGGAGGAGCGCGCAGTATTTT. The whole variable domain, remainder taken from reference TRBV13 and TRBJ2-3, is AAGVIQSPRHLIKEKRETATLKCYPIPRHDTVYWYQQGPGQDPQFLISFYEKMQSDKGSIPDRFSAQQFSDYHSELNMSSLELGDSALYFCASSAPSSGRSAQYFGPGTRLTVL.

This chain uses TRBV6-5 with TRBJ2-1; the D gene is possibly TRBD1 (6 bases). Trimming cost V 4 bases and J 4 bases, with 8 bases left between them. The CDR3 loop spans 13 amino acids. Germline loops: CDR1 MNHEY, CDR2 SVGAGI. CDR3 DNA: TGTGCCAGCAGTTTAACAGGGTACAATGAGCAGTTCTTC. The encoded protein is CASSLTGYNEQFF.

This sequence joins TRBV2 and TRBJ1-2; D not certain. The germline V and J ends were trimmed by 6 bases and 5 bases, with 13 bases remaining between them. Germline lookup yields CDR1 SNHLY and CDR2 FYNNEI. The CDR3 is 13 amino acids. The CDR3 coding sequence is TGTGCCAGCAGATACGTTAGAGTATATGGCTACACCTTC. Amino acid sequence: CASRYVRVYGYTF.

The chain links TRBV9 to TRBJ1-1, with D unresolved. The CDR3 covers 12 residues. Trimming removed 0 bases from V and 5 bases from J, with 5 bases in between. Germline CDR1 SGDLS, CDR2 YYNGEE. CDR3 DNA sequence: TGTGCCAGCAGCGTAGGGGAGACTGAAGCTTTCTTT. This gives the protein CASSVGETEAFF.

CDR3 DNA: TGTGCCAGCAGTTTTCTGACAGGGGCCACAGATACGCAGTATTTT. Its translation is CASSFLTGATDTQYF. The chain has TRBV6-5 and TRBJ2-3, with TRBD1 matching over 8 bases. V trimming: 4 bases; J trimming: 2 bases; junction bases outside the gene matches: 5. Germline CDR1 MNHEY, CDR2 SVGAGI. The CDR3 has 15 amino acids.

The chain combines TRBV21-1 with TRBJ2-7; the table calls TRBD2, which could not be checked here. TRBV21-1 corresponds to a pseudogene. The CDR3 totals 18 residues. CDR3 DNA: TGTGCCAGCAGCAAAAGGATTCGCGGGTTAGCCCATGGGTACGAGCAGTACTTC. This encodes CASSKRIRGLAHGYEQYF.

The V call is TRBV19, the J call TRBJ1-5; the match to TRBD1 covers 8 bases. The ends lost 10 bases at V and 6 bases at J; junction bases unmatched: 5. The CDR3 sequence is 12 residues long. Germline V CDR1 and CDR2: LNHDA, SQIVND (reference sequence). CDR3 loop: CATGTGVQPQHF. The CDR3 bases are TGTGCCACAGGGACAGGCGTTCAGCCCCAGCATTTT.

CDR3 sequence: CASSPTGQGIGGYTF. The CDR3 DNA follows: TGTGCCAGCTCACCGACGGGACAGGGTATCGGTGGCTACACCTTC. V usage is TRBV18 and J usage is TRBJ1-2, with 9 nucleotides matching TRBD1. Per the germline V gene, CDR1 is KGHSH and CDR2 is LQKENI. V was pared by 3 bases and J by 7 bases, with 9 bases of the junction left unmatched. This CDR3 region has 15 residues. Looking up the rest from reference TRBV18 and TRBJ1-2 gives the full variable domain: NAGVMQNPRHLVRRRGQEARLRCSPMKGHSHVYWYRQLPEEGLKFMVYLQKENIIDESGMPKERFSAEFPKEGPSILRIQQVVRGDSAAYFCASSPTGQGIGGYTFGSGTRLTVV.

The rearrangement links TRBV4-3 to TRBJ2-3, with D perhaps being TRBD1 or TRBD2 (5 bases each). The CDR3 consists of 15 residues. Trimming took 4 bases from V and 4 from J, leaving 15 bases between them. Germline loops: CDR1 LGHNA, CDR2 YSLEER. The DNA for the CDR3 is TGCGCCAGCAGCCCATCAGGACGGGGCGCAGATACGCAGTATTTT. This codes for CASSPSGRGADTQYF.

This chain uses TRBV5-6 with TRBJ2-1; 9 nucleotides match TRBD2. Unmatched junction bases numbered 15, after V lost 6 bases and J lost 8 bases. Germline V gene data show CDR1 as SGHDT and CDR2 as YYEEEE. This CDR3 region has 16 residues. The CDR3 protein is CASNDPKGLAPDEQFF. In nucleotides, the CDR3 is TGTGCCAGCAACGATCCAAAGGGACTAGCTCCAGATGAGCAGTTCTTC.

CDR3 bases: TGCGCCAGCGGGGAAGGGGGCACAGATACGCAGTATTTT. Its protein product is CASGEGGTDTQYF. V is TRBV10-1 and J is TRBJ2-3, with D possibly TRBD1 on 5 matching bases. The V gene lost 8 bases and the J gene lost 1 base, with 10 bases spanning the gap. Germline values: CDR1 WNHNN, CDR2 SYGVQD (reference sequence). The CDR3 is 13 amino acids.

This clone was counted only a few times. The chain employs TRBV6-2 or TRBV6-3 and TRBJ1-1; possible D gene TRBD1, 5 bases. The CDR3 has 13 residues. V was cut by 5 bases and J by 10 bases, with 17 bases left in between. Germline CDR1 is MNHEY and CDR2 is SVGEGT. The CDR3: CASSPTLGTGAFF. CDR3 sequence (DNA): TGTGCCAGCAGTCCCACCCTCGGGACGGGAGCTTTCTTT.